The 4 T cell receptor beta chains below come from one sample, sequenced in a study of blood T cells in healthy people across ages (dated by TCRdb to between 2014 and 2017). Library construction relied on 5' RACE. TCRdb names Illumina HiSeq 2500 as the instrument used. The second PCR ran for roughly 7 to 11 cycles and used a J-beta primer mix along with a sample-barcoded 5' primer. Through fastp at Q25 and MiXCR, TCRdb rebuilt clones from the public reads, retaining in-frame beta chains. Merged by CDR3 protein, the rows form single entries marked with the most common genes and DNA. Recorded for this sample are roughly 1,700,000 distinct CDR3 sequences; under 30% of them occurred a single time. The top ten clonotypes cover roughly 8% of the sample. Sequenced input: blood. All receptors come from a woman in her thirties in good health.

This clonotype has just a few counts. This chain joins TRBV7-8 and TRBJ2-1, with D hard to call. This CDR3 has 13 amino acids. CDR1 and CDR2 from the germline V gene are SGHVS and FQNEAQ. Trimming pared 0 bases from V and 9 bases from J, leaving 9 bases between. The CDR3 loop reads CASSLATVGEQFF. The CDR3 coding sequence is TGTGCCAGCAGCTTAGCGACCGTGGGTGAGCAGTTCTTC.

This clonotype was recorded a few times. V gene TRBV14 combines with J gene TRBJ2-7; 9 positions match TRBD2. Germline V gives CDR1 SGHDN, CDR2 FVKESK. This CDR3 is built from 16 residues. J lost 2 bases, V lost 3 bases, and 8 bases had no gene match. DNA for the CDR3: TGTGCCAGCAGCCAGGGCCCTAGCGGGATCACCTACGAGCAGTACTTC. Its protein product is CASSQGPSGITYEQYF. Complete variable domain (other parts from reference TRBV14 and TRBJ2-7): EAGVTQFPSHSVIEKGQTVTLRCDPISGHDNLYWYRRVMGKEIKFLLHFVKESKQDESGMPNNRFLAERTGGTYSTLKVQPAELEDSGVYFCASSQGPSGITYEQYFGPGTRLTVT.

Only a few counts were recorded for this clonotype. The genes are TRBV12-3 or TRBV12-4 and TRBJ2-1, with 11 bases fitting TRBD2. The CDR3 runs to 15 residues. V was clipped by 5 bases and J by 4 bases; unmatched bases: 4. The CDR3 is CASSRSSGGYNEQFF. The CDR3 nucleotides read TGTGCCAGCAGTCGCTCTAGCGGGGGGTACAATGAGCAGTTCTTC.

The rearrangement uses TRBV20-1 and TRBJ2-3; the match to TRBD1 covers 8 bases. Per the germline V gene, CDR1 is DFQATT and CDR2 is SNEGSKA (reference sequence). CDR3 length: 15 residues. V lost 2 bases to trimming and J lost 1 base; unmatched junction nucleotides: 5. The CDR3, as DNA: TGCAGTGCTAGACCCGGACAGGGTGGCACAGATACGCAGTATTTT. Translated: CSARPGQGGTDTQYF.